The clone carrying this TCR beta chain was recorded only once. Antigen specificity is unknown. Documented treatment: roughly 18 received Ad26.COV2.S at low or high dose, single or two shots; roughly five received placebo; per-sample allocation not given. Sampling took place 63 days after the first vaccine or placebo injection. This CDR3 has 13 amino acids. From germline, CDR1 is SNHLY and CDR2 FYNNEI. The ends were cut back, 3 bases at V and 7 bases at J, with 10 bases in the middle. TCRdb keeps only in-frame clones here, not all; method: immunoSEQ multiplex PCR. The data show 400,000 to 450,000 clones, 80% to 95% seen once. The sample is drawn from a study of Ad26.COV2.S vaccination and SARS-CoV-2 variants. Across the study: By the intramuscular route, Ad26.COV2.S was given once, or twice 56 days apart.

General study points: Researchers cautioned that TCR breadth and depth analyses may have underestimated total T cell responses.

The input for sequencing was peripheral blood, taken in a trial of Ad26.COV2.S vaccine versus placebo. This TCR was sampled from a person aged 18-60 years who received the Ad26.COV2.S COVID-19 vaccine or a placebo. The rearrangement uses TRBV2 and TRBJ2-1; D unclear. CDR3 region: CASSDGQPNEQFF. Written as DNA, the CDR3 is TGTGCCAGCAGTGACGGGCAGCCAAATGAGCAGTTCTTC. Full variable domain (missing parts from reference TRBV2 and TRBJ2-1): EPEVTQTPSHQVTQMGQEVILRCVPISNHLYFYWYRQILGQKVEFLVSFYNNEISEKSEIFDDQFSVERPDGSNFTLKIRSTKLEDSAMYFCASSDGQPNEQFFGPGTRLTVL.